This TCR beta chain is drawn from a study of cytotoxic CD8 clonotypes in ibrutinib-treated CLL. For the study at large: Samples yielded averages of 255,043 productive templates and 94,000 or so productive rearrangements. Study-wide points: Clonality increased at ibrutinib response, then returned toward baseline at progression. Against age-matched healthy donors, baseline clonality ran higher and tracked circulating CD8+ T-cell counts.

Deep sequencing aimed at 1 in 200,000 to 1 in 1 million T cells' resolution. Data came from immunoSEQ multiplex PCR; TCRdb stores just in-frame clones and leaves some out. This sample has 200,000 to 250,000 clones; 70% occur once, and the top ten carry 5.5% to 7%. Trimming removed 2 bases from V and 3 bases from J, with 2 bases in between. CDR1 is KGHSH and CDR2 is LQKENI in the germline V gene. The CDR3 extends over 13 amino acids. With regard to this clone: Its antigen is undetermined.

The chain has TRBV18 and TRBJ1-6; no definite D call. The source is a human donor with chronic lymphocytic leukemia. Sequences were derived from PBMCs, sampled after 12 months of ibrutinib treatment. CDR3 nucleotides: TGTGCCAGCTCACCAGACTATAATTCACCCCTCCACTTT. Translated, it gives CASSPDYNSPLHF. The complete variable domain, with remaining parts taken from reference TRBV18 and TRBJ1-6, reads NAGVMQNPRHLVRRRGQEARLRCSPMKGHSHVYWYRQLPEEGLKFMVYLQKENIIDESGMPKERFSAEFPKEGPSILRIQQVVRGDSAAYFCASSPDYNSPLHFGNGTRLTVT.